The source of this T cell receptor beta chain is a study of post-analysis software for immune sequencing data. The study, taken as a whole, reports: A significant reduction in normalized Chao1 diversity was observed in multiple sclerosis patients versus controls. Those samples that were prepared in the same batch co-clustered strongly by F measure.

This clonotype was seen ten or more times. Its antigen is unknown. Carried by the TCR beta cDNA libraries were unique molecular identifiers. TCRdb re-called the PCR reads through MiXCR, storing one row per CDR3 protein. The data contain 150,000 to 200,000 distinct CDR3 sequences, approximately 30% of them singletons. The sequenced sample consisted of blood. The TCR sequence derives from a girl aged 10-17 years with multiple sclerosis.

CDR3 sequence reads: CASRFGEETQYF. CDR3 DNA sequence: TGTGCCAGCAGGTTCGGGGAAGAGACCCAGTACTTC. The rearrangement uses TRBV12-3 or TRBV12-4 and TRBJ2-5, with D possibly matching TRBD2 (5 bases). Trimming removed 6 bases from V and 3 bases from J, with 8 bases in between. The length of the CDR3 is 12 residues.